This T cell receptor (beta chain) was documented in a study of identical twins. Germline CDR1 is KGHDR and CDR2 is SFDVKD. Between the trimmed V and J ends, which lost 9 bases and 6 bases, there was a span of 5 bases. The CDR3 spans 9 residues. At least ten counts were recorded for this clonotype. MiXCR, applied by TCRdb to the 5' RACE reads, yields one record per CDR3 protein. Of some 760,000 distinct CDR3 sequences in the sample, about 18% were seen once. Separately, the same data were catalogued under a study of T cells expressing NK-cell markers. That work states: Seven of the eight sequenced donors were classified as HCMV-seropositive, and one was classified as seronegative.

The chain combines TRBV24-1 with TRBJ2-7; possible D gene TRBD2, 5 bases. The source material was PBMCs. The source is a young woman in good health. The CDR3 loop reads CATEGEQYF. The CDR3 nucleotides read TGTGCCACCGAGGGCGAGCAGTACTTC.